This TCR beta chain was retrieved from a study of blood T cell repertoires in COVID-19. Study-level background: T cells, B-cell-depleted T cells, or PBMCs provided the cDNA or gDNA that served as material.

Produced via immunoSEQ multiplex PCR; TCRdb's table is partial and in-frame only. The sample lists about 81,000 clones; about 84% were seen once. Sequenced material: peripheral blood. The TCR originated in a human donor in a cohort sampled during active COVID-19.

CDR3 coding DNA: TGTGCCAGCACCCTAGGGGCTGGGGATGAGCAGTTCTTC. Translated: CASTLGAGDEQFF. J is TRBJ2-1 and V is TRBV5-6, with D perhaps TRBD1 (5 bases). Germline loops: CDR1 SGHDT, CDR2 YYEEEE. The CDR3 runs 13 residues. The germline V and J ends were trimmed by 6 bases and 8 bases, with 15 bases remaining between them.